The sequence of this T cell receptor beta chain was determined in a study of blood T cell repertoires in COVID-19. Study-wide context: The United States, Italy and Spain supplied acute and convalescent COVID-19 samples.

Original processing notes: Amplified reference gene primers provided the basis for estimating nucleated cell counts. Using immunoSEQ multiplex PCR, the repertoire was profiled, and TCRdb retains in-frame clones only, with some absent. That table supplies the V and J calls and clone size; D and trimming were determined from the DNA. The sample holds over 100,000 clones; 85% to 90% are singletons and the top ten take 15%. CDR3 length equals 15 residues. The ends lost 5 bases at V and 3 bases at J; junction bases unmatched: 10. The germline V gene has CDR1 SGHVS and CDR2 FQNEAQ. The receptor was isolated from a man aged 50 to 59 with acute or convalescent COVID-19. Sequencing input: peripheral blood. The chain links TRBV7-8 to TRBJ2-7, with TRBD1 matching 7 bases. The CDR3, as DNA: TGTGCCAGCAGCGACCCGAGGACAGGCCACTACGAGCAGTACTTC. Translated: CASSDPRTGHYEQYF.